This is a list of T cell receptor beta chains from one sample in a study of CD8 T cells in ankylosing spondylitis. TCRdb reanalysed the 5' RACE reads using MiXCR and keeps one entry per CDR3 protein. This table has 200,000 to 300,000 distinct CDR3 sequences, approximately 9% appearing once. The source material was blood, either unsorted or a sorted T cell fraction (not recorded which). The receptors shown here come from a male donor with ankylosing spondylitis or in good health (not recorded which). Both conserved end residues are part of each CDR3. D genes are given only for firm matches. Size values are once, few and many counts, or a class for expanded clones, and some rows have none.

d_gene: -
abundance: few
j_gene: TRBJ1-2
v_gene: TRBV5-6
CDR3aa: CASSADGGGGYTF
CDR3nt: TGTGCCAGCAGCGCGGACGGGGGTGGTGGCTACACCTTC

d_gene: -
abundance: -
j_gene: TRBJ2-7
v_gene: TRBV29-1
CDR3aa: CSVGGSLGEQYF
CDR3nt: TGCAGCGTTGGGGGTTCACTCGGGGAGCAGTACTTC

d_gene: TRBD1
abundance: many
j_gene: TRBJ2-7
v_gene: TRBV6-5
CDR3aa: CASSVGQGWQYF
CDR3nt: TGTGCCAGCAGTGTGGGACAGGGCTGGCAGTACTTC

d_gene: -
abundance: -
j_gene: TRBJ2-7
v_gene: TRBV7-3
CDR3aa: CASSPSGARNHEQYF
CDR3nt: TGTGCCAGCAGCCCCTCGGGGGCCCGGAACCACGAGCAGTACTTC

d_gene: -
abundance: many
j_gene: TRBJ2-7
v_gene: TRBV10-3
CDR3aa: CAISESRLTGAYEQYF
CDR3nt: TGTGCCATCAGTGAGTCCCGACTGACGGGAGCCTACGAGCAGTACTTC

d_gene: TRBD2
abundance: many
j_gene: TRBJ2-5
v_gene: TRBV7-8
CDR3aa: CASSLELAGVQETQYF
CDR3nt: TGTGCCAGCAGCTTAGAACTAGCGGGAGTACAAGAGACCCAGTACTTC

d_gene: -
abundance: many
j_gene: TRBJ1-1
v_gene: TRBV20-1
CDR3aa: CSARGRNTEAFF
CDR3nt: TGCAGTGCTAGAGGGCGGAACACTGAAGCTTTCTTT

d_gene: -
abundance: -
j_gene: TRBJ1-6
v_gene: TRBV3-1
CDR3aa: CASSQEQGVTPLHF
CDR3nt: TGTGCCAGCAGCCAAGAACAGGGAGTCACACCCCTCCACTTT

d_gene: -
abundance: few
j_gene: TRBJ2-6
v_gene: TRBV6-6
CDR3aa: CASSNSRYNVLTF
CDR3nt: TGTGCCAGCAGTAACTCGAGATACAACGTCCTGACTTTC

d_gene: -
abundance: many
j_gene: TRBJ1-2
v_gene: TRBV7-2
CDR3aa: CASSLDPGNYGYTF
CDR3nt: TGTGCCAGCAGCTTAGACCCGGGAAACTATGGCTACACCTTC

d_gene: -
abundance: many
j_gene: TRBJ2-2
v_gene: TRBV7-6
CDR3aa: CASSPNFVGELFF
CDR3nt: TGTGCCAGCAGTCCGAACTTCGTTGGGGAGCTGTTTTTT

d_gene: TRBD1
abundance: many
j_gene: TRBJ1-1
v_gene: TRBV5-1
CDR3aa: CASSLAVDRANTEAFF
CDR3nt: TGCGCCAGCAGCTTGGCTGTGGACAGGGCGAACACTGAAGCTTTCTTT

d_gene: TRBD1
abundance: many
j_gene: TRBJ2-6
v_gene: TRBV10-3
CDR3aa: CAIFSGTGPRGANVLTF
CDR3nt: TGTGCCATCTTTTCCGGGACAGGGCCACGAGGGGCCAACGTCCTGACTTTC

d_gene: TRBD1
abundance: many
j_gene: TRBJ1-4
v_gene: TRBV3-1
CDR3aa: CASSQDSGRIPGGKLFF
CDR3nt: TGTGCCAGCAGCCAAGATAGCGGGCGAATCCCAGGGGGAAAACTGTTTTTT

d_gene: -
abundance: few
j_gene: TRBJ2-7
v_gene: TRBV7-2
CDR3aa: CASRRDRWSPYEQYF
CDR3nt: TGTGCCAGCAGACGAGACCGGTGGAGCCCCTACGAGCAGTACTTC

d_gene: -
abundance: many
j_gene: TRBJ1-3
v_gene: TRBV20-1
CDR3aa: CSADHGGYGNTIYF
CDR3nt: TGCAGTGCTGACCATGGGGGGTATGGAAACACCATATATTTT

d_gene: -
abundance: -
j_gene: TRBJ2-3
v_gene: TRBV3-1
CDR3aa: CASSRNGIDGDTQYF
CDR3nt: TGTGCCAGCAGCCGAAACGGGATTGATGGAGATACGCAGTATTTT

d_gene: TRBD1
abundance: many
j_gene: TRBJ1-1
v_gene: TRBV7-9
CDR3aa: CASSILQGAHTEAFF
CDR3nt: TGTGCCAGCAGCATCCTACAGGGGGCTCATACTGAAGCTTTCTTT

d_gene: -
abundance: many
j_gene: TRBJ2-1
v_gene: TRBV7-9
CDR3aa: CASTQVGNEQFF
CDR3nt: TGTGCCAGCACCCAGGTTGGGAATGAGCAGTTCTTC

d_gene: TRBD1
abundance: many
j_gene: TRBJ1-1
v_gene: TRBV19
CDR3aa: CASNIMTGSTEAFF
CDR3nt: TGTGCCAGTAACATTATGACAGGGTCCACTGAAGCTTTCTTT

d_gene: TRBD2
abundance: few
j_gene: TRBJ2-7
v_gene: TRBV12-3/TRBV12-4
CDR3aa: CASGREVSTSYEQYF
CDR3nt: TGTGCCAGCGGTCGGGAGGTGTCGACTTCCTACGAGCAGTACTTC

d_gene: -
abundance: once
j_gene: TRBJ1-6
v_gene: TRBV11-3
CDR3aa: CASSPGPSPLHF
CDR3nt: TGTGCCAGCAGCCCGGGGCCTTCACCCCTCCACTTT

d_gene: -
abundance: many
j_gene: TRBJ2-1
v_gene: TRBV7-2
CDR3aa: CASSLAFRDGRFF
CDR3nt: TGTGCCAGCAGCTTAGCGTTCCGGGACGGTCGGTTCTTC

d_gene: TRBD1
abundance: few
j_gene: TRBJ1-1
v_gene: TRBV7-2
CDR3aa: CASSFDRGLGTEAFF
CDR3nt: TGTGCCAGCAGCTTTGACAGGGGACTTGGCACTGAAGCTTTCTTT

d_gene: -
abundance: once
j_gene: TRBJ2-7
v_gene: TRBV5-6
CDR3aa: CASRRGLTYEQYF
CDR3nt: TGTGCCAGCAGGAGGGGCCTTACCTACGAGCAGTACTTC

d_gene: -
abundance: -
j_gene: TRBJ1-1
v_gene: TRBV18
CDR3aa: CASSPVVLNTEAFF
CDR3nt: TGTGCCAGCTCACCAGTCGTCCTGAACACTGAAGCTTTCTTT

d_gene: TRBD1
abundance: many
j_gene: TRBJ1-5
v_gene: TRBV12-3/TRBV12-4
CDR3aa: CASSLGTGNQHF
CDR3nt: TGTGCCAGCAGCCTCGGGACAGGGAATCAGCATTTT

d_gene: TRBD1
abundance: many
j_gene: TRBJ1-1
v_gene: TRBV12-3/TRBV12-4
CDR3aa: CASSHRGQVNTEAFF
CDR3nt: TGTGCCAGCAGCCACAGGGGACAGGTGAACACTGAAGCTTTCTTT

d_gene: -
abundance: many
j_gene: TRBJ2-5
v_gene: TRBV5-6
CDR3aa: CASSLVLWGTQYF
CDR3nt: TGTGCCAGCAGCTTGGTCCTTTGGGGGACCCAGTACTTC

d_gene: -
abundance: many
j_gene: TRBJ2-6
v_gene: TRBV6-5
CDR3aa: CASSYGGSGANVLTF
CDR3nt: TGTGCCAGCAGTTACGGAGGGTCTGGGGCCAACGTCCTGACTTTC

d_gene: -
abundance: many
j_gene: TRBJ2-2
v_gene: TRBV9
CDR3aa: CASSVEASRRTGELFF
CDR3nt: TGTGCCAGCAGCGTAGAGGCCAGTCGACGAACCGGGGAGCTGTTTTTT

d_gene: TRBD1
abundance: many
j_gene: TRBJ1-1
v_gene: TRBV7-2
CDR3aa: CASSRDRSSTEAFF
CDR3nt: TGTGCCAGCAGCCGGGACAGATCGAGCACTGAAGCTTTCTTT

d_gene: TRBD2
abundance: many
j_gene: TRBJ2-3
v_gene: TRBV29-1
CDR3aa: CSVGRPVSGISDTQYF
CDR3nt: TGCAGCGTTGGCCGCCCGGTTAGCGGGATTTCGGATACGCAGTATTTT

d_gene: -
abundance: many
j_gene: TRBJ1-4
v_gene: TRBV20-1
CDR3aa: CSARDGRGSNEKLFF
CDR3nt: TGCAGTGCTAGAGATGGAAGGGGCTCTAATGAAAAACTGTTTTTT

d_gene: -
abundance: many
j_gene: TRBJ2-7
v_gene: TRBV20-1
CDR3aa: CSARSRSLPYEQYF
CDR3nt: TGCAGTGCTAGAAGTCGGTCTTTACCCTACGAGCAGTACTTC

d_gene: TRBD1
abundance: many
j_gene: TRBJ1-1
v_gene: TRBV7-9
CDR3aa: CASRTGMDTEAFF
CDR3nt: TGTGCCTCCCGGACAGGGATGGACACTGAAGCTTTCTTT

d_gene: TRBD2
abundance: -
j_gene: TRBJ2-1
v_gene: TRBV12-3/TRBV12-4
CDR3aa: CASRAAGGLHEQFF
CDR3nt: TGTGCCAGCAGGGCCGCGGGGGGGCTCCATGAGCAGTTCTTC

d_gene: -
abundance: many
j_gene: TRBJ1-1
v_gene: TRBV12-3/TRBV12-4
CDR3aa: CASSFGGASEAFF
CDR3nt: TGTGCCAGCAGTTTTGGGGGGGCCTCTGAAGCTTTCTTT

d_gene: TRBD2
abundance: many
j_gene: TRBJ2-3
v_gene: TRBV28
CDR3aa: CASSLSGVITDTQYF
CDR3nt: TGTGCCAGCAGTTTAAGCGGGGTTATCACAGATACGCAGTATTTT

d_gene: -
abundance: few
j_gene: TRBJ1-1
v_gene: TRBV28
CDR3aa: CASRPLQGNTEAFF
CDR3nt: TGTGCCAGCAGGCCCCTTCAGGGGAACACTGAAGCTTTCTTT

d_gene: -
abundance: many
j_gene: TRBJ2-3
v_gene: TRBV11-3
CDR3aa: CASSLGMSADTQYF
CDR3nt: TGTGCCAGCAGCTTAGGCATGTCGGCCGATACGCAGTATTTT

d_gene: TRBD1
abundance: many
j_gene: TRBJ1-2
v_gene: TRBV27
CDR3aa: CASSPYRGAPYGYTF
CDR3nt: TGTGCCAGCAGTCCCTACAGGGGCGCCCCTTATGGCTACACCTTC

d_gene: TRBD2
abundance: few
j_gene: TRBJ2-3
v_gene: TRBV20-1
CDR3aa: CSAWGGTDTQYF
CDR3nt: TGCAGTGCGTGGGGGGGGACAGATACGCAGTATTTT

d_gene: -
abundance: -
j_gene: TRBJ2-6
v_gene: TRBV12-3/TRBV12-4
CDR3aa: CASSFFGQVHSGANVLTF
CDR3nt: TGTGCCAGCAGTTTCTTTGGGCAGGTCCACTCTGGGGCCAACGTCCTGACTTTC

d_gene: TRBD1
abundance: few
j_gene: TRBJ1-2
v_gene: TRBV7-9
CDR3aa: CASSVTGGPSNGYTF
CDR3nt: TGTGCCAGCAGCGTAACAGGGGGCCCATCCAACGGCTACACCTTC

d_gene: TRBD1
abundance: many
j_gene: TRBJ2-7
v_gene: TRBV20-1
CDR3aa: CSARDKDRGFNEQYF
CDR3nt: TGCAGTGCTAGAGATAAGGACAGGGGATTTAACGAGCAGTACTTC

d_gene: TRBD1
abundance: many
j_gene: TRBJ2-7
v_gene: TRBV12-3/TRBV12-4
CDR3aa: CASSSPFGTASYEQYF
CDR3nt: TGTGCCAGCAGTTCCCCATTTGGGACAGCCTCCTACGAGCAGTACTTC

d_gene: TRBD1
abundance: many
j_gene: TRBJ1-4
v_gene: TRBV5-1
CDR3aa: CASSRTGASNEKLFF
CDR3nt: TGCGCCAGCAGCAGAACAGGGGCTTCAAATGAAAAACTGTTTTTT

d_gene: TRBD1
abundance: many
j_gene: TRBJ1-2
v_gene: TRBV29-1
CDR3aa: CSVGSKGAVNYGYTF
CDR3nt: TGCAGCGTTGGGTCAAAGGGGGCTGTTAACTATGGCTACACCTTC

d_gene: -
abundance: -
j_gene: TRBJ1-1
v_gene: TRBV30
CDR3aa: CAWSGQTDTEAFF
CDR3nt: TGTGCCTGGAGTGGCCAGACAGACACTGAAGCTTTCTTT

d_gene: -
abundance: many
j_gene: TRBJ2-1
v_gene: TRBV29-1
CDR3aa: CSVEDPGTLNNEQFF
CDR3nt: TGCAGCGTTGAAGATCCAGGGACGCTTAACAATGAGCAGTTCTTC

d_gene: -
abundance: many
j_gene: TRBJ2-7
v_gene: TRBV5-1
CDR3aa: CASSLAGGRYEQYF
CDR3nt: TGCGCCAGCAGCTTGGCTGGGGGCAGGTACGAGCAGTACTTC

d_gene: TRBD2
abundance: many
j_gene: TRBJ2-7
v_gene: TRBV20-1
CDR3aa: CSACLIAGLSYEQYF
CDR3nt: TGCAGTGCTTGCCTAATAGCGGGCCTTTCCTACGAGCAGTACTTC